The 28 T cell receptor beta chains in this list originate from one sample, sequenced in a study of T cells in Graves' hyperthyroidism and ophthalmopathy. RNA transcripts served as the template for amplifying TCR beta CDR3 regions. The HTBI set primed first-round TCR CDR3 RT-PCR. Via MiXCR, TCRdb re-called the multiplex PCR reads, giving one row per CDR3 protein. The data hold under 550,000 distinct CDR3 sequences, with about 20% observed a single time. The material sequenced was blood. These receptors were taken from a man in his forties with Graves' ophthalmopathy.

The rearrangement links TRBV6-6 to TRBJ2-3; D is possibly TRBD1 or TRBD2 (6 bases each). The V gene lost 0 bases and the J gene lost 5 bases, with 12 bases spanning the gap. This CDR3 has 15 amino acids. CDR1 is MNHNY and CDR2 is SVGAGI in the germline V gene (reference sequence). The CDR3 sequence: CASSYSAGGGDTQYF. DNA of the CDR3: TGTGCCAGCAGTTACTCGGCAGGAGGGGGAGATACGCAGTATTTT.

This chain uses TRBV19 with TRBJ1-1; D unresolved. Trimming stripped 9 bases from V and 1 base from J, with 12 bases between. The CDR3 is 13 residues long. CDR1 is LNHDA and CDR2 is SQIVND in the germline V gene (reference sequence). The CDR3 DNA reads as TGTGCCAGCCACCAAACGGGGAACACTGAAGCTTTCTTT. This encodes CASHQTGNTEAFF. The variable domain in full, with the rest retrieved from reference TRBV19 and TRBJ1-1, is DGGITQSPKYLFRKEGQNVTLSCEQNLNHDAMYWYRQDPGQGLRLIYYSQIVNDFQKGDIAEGYSVSREKKESFPLTVTSAQKNPTAFYLCASHQTGNTEAFFGQGTRLTVV.

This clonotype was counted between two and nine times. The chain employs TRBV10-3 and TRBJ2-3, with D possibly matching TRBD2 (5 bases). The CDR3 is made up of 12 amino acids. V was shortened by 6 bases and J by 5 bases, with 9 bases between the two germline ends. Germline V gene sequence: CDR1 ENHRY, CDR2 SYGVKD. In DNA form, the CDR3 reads TGTGCCATCAGCCTCCGGGGAGATACGCAGTATTTT. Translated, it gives CAISLRGDTQYF.

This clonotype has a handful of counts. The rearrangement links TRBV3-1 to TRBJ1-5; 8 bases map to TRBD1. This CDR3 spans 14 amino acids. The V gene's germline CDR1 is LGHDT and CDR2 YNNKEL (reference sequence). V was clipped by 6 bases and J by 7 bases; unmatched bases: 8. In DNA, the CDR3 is TGTGCCAGCAGGGGGACAGGACAGGGACAGCCCCAGCATTTT. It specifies CASRGTGQGQPQHF.

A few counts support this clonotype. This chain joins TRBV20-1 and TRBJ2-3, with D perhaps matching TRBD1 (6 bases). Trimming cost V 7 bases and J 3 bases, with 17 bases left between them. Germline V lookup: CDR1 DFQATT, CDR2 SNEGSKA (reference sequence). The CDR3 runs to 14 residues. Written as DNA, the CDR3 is TGCAGTGGTAACGGACAGCACGATACAGATACGCAGTATTTT. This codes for CSGNGQHDTDTQYF.

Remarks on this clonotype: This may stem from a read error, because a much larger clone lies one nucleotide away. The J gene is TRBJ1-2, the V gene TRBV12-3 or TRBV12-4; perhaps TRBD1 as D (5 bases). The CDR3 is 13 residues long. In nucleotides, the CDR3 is TGTGCCAACAGTTTAGTGGCAGGGAATGGCTACACCTTC. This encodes CANSLVAGNGYTF.

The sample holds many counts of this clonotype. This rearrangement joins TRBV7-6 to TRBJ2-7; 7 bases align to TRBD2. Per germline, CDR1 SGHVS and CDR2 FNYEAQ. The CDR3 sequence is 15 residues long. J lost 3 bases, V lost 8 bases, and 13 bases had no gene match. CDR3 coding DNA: TGTGCCAGCGCGCTTAGAGAGGGACTAATCTACGAGCAGTACTTC. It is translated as CASALREGLIYEQYF.

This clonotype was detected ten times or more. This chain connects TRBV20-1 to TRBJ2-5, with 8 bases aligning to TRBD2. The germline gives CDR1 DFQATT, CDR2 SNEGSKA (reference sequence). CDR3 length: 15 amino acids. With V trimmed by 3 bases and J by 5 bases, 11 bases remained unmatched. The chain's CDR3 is CSASLGLASIETQYF. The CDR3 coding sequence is TGCAGTGCTAGTCTAGGACTAGCTTCCATCGAGACCCAGTACTTC.

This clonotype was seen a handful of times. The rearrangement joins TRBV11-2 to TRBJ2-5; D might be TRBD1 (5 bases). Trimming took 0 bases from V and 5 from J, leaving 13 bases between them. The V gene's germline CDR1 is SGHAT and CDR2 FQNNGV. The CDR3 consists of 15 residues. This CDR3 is CASSLDMSRAETQYF. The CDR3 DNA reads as TGTGCCAGCAGCTTAGATATGTCCAGGGCGGAGACCCAGTACTTC. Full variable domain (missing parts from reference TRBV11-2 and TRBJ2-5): EAGVAQSPRYKIIEKRQSVAFWCNPISGHATLYWYQQILGQGPKLLIQFQNNGVVDDSQLPKDRFSAERLKGVDSTLKIQPAKLEDSAVYLCASSLDMSRAETQYFGPGTRLLVL.

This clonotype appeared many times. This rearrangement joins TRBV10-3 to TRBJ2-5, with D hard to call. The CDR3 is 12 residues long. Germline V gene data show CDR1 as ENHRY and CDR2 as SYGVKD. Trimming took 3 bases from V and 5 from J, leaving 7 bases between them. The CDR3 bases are TGTGCCATCAGTGAAAGGAAGGAGACCCAGTACTTC. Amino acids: CAISERKETQYF.

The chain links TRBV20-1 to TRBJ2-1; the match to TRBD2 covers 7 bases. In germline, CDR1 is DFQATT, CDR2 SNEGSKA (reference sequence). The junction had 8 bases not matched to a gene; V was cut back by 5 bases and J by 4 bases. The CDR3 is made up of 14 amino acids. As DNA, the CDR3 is TGCAGTGCTCAACCACCCGGGAGGTACAATGAGCAGTTCTTC. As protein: CSAQPPGRYNEQFF.

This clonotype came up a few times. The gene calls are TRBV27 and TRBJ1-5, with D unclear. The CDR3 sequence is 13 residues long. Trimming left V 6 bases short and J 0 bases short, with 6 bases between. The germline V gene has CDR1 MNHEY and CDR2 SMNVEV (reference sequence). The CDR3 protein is CASSRYSNQPQHF. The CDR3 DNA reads TGTGCCAGCAGCAGGTATAGCAATCAGCCCCAGCATTTT.

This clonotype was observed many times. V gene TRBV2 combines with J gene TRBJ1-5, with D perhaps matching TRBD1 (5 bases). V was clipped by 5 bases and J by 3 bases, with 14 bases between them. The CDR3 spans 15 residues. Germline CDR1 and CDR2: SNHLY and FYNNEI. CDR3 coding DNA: TGTGCCAGCAGTTTCGAGACAGCGTACAATCAGCCCCAGCATTTT. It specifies CASSFETAYNQPQHF.

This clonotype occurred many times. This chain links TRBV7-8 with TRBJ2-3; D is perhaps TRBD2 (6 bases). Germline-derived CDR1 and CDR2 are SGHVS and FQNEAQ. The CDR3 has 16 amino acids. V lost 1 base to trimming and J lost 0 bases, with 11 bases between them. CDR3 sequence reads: CASSLVVGTSTDTQYF. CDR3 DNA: TGTGCCAGCAGCTTAGTGGTGGGGACTAGCACAGATACGCAGTATTTT. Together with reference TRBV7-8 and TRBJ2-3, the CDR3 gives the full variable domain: GAGVSQSPRYKVAKRGQDVALRCDPISGHVSLFWYQQALGQGPEFLTYFQNEAQLDKSGLPSDRFFAERPEGSVSTLKIQRTQQEDSAVYLCASSLVVGTSTDTQYFGPGTRLTVL.

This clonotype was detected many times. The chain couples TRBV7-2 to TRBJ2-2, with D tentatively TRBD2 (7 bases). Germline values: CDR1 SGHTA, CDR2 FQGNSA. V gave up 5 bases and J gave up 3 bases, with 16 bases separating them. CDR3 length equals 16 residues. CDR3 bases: TGTGCCAGCAGCAAGGGGGGGGGCCGGGACACCGGGGAGCTGTTTTTT. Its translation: CASSKGGGRDTGELFF.

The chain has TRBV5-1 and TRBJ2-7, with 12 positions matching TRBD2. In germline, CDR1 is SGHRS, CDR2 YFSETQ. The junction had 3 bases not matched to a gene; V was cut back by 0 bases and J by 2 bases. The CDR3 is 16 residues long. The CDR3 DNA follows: TGCGCCAGCAGCTTGGGACTAGCGGGGGCGACCTACGAGCAGTACTTC. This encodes CASSLGLAGATYEQYF.

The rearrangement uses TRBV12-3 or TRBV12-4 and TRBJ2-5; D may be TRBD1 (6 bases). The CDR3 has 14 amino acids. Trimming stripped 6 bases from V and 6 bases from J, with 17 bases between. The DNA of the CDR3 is TGTGCCAGCAGCACCATCCAGGGGAGAAAGACCCAGTACTTC. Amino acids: CASSTIQGRKTQYF.

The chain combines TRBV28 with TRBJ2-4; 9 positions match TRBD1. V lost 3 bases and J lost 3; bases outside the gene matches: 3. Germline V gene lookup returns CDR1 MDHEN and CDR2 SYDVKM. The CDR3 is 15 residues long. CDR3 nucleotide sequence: TGTGCCAGCAGTTTTACAGGGGGCGGCAAAAACATTCAGTACTTC. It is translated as CASSFTGGGKNIQYF.

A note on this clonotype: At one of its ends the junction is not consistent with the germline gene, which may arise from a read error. The CDR3 region is CASSGREMRSPLRF. Here the CDR3 DNA reads TGTGCCAGCAGTGGACGGGAAATGCGGTCACCCCTCCGCTTT. The rearrangement links TRBV27 to TRBJ1-6; D is ambiguous. The CDR3 is 14 amino acids. CDR1 is MNHEY and CDR2 is SMNVEV in the germline V gene (reference sequence).

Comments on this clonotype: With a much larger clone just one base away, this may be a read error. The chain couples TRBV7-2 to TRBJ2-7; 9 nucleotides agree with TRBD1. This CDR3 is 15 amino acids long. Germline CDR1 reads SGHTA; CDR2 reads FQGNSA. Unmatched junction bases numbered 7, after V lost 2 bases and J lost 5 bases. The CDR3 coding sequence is TGTGCCAGCAGCTTACTCCGGGACAGGGCCCACGAGCAGTACTTC. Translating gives CASSLLRDRAHEQYF.

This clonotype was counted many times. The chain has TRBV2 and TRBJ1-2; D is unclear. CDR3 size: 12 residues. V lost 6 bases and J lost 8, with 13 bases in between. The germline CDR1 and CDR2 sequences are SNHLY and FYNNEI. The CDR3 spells CASSSHPSGYTF. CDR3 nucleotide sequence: TGTGCCAGCAGCTCCCATCCCAGCGGCTACACCTTC.

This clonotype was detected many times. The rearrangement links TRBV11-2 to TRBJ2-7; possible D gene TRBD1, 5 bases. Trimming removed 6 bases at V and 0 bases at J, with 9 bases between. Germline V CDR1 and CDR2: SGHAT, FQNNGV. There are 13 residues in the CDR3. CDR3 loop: CASRWTSSYEQYF. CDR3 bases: TGTGCCAGCAGATGGACAAGCTCCTACGAGCAGTACTTC.

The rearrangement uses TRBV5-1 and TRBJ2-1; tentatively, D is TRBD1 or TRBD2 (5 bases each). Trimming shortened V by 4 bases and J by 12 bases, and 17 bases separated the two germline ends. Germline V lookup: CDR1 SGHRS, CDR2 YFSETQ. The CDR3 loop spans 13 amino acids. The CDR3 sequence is CASSPWQGRPQFF. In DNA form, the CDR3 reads TGCGCCAGCAGCCCCTGGCAGGGACGACCGCAGTTCTTC.

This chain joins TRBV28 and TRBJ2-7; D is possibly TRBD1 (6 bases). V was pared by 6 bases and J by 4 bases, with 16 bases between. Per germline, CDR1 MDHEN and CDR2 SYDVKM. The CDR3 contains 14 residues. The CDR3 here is CASRSQGRAYEQYF. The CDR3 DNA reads TGTGCCAGCAGATCCCAGGGGCGTGCGTACGAGCAGTACTTC.

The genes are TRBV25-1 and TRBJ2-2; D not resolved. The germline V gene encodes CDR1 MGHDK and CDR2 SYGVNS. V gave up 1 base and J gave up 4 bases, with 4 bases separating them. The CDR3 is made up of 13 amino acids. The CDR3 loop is CASSESVTGELFF. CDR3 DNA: TGTGCCAGCAGTGAATCCGTCACCGGGGAGCTGTTTTTT.

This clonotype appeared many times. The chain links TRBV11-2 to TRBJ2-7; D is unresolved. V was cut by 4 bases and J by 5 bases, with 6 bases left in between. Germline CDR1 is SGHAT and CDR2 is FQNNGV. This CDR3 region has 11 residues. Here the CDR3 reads CASSSRNEQYF. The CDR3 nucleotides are TGTGCCAGCAGCTCCCGGAACGAGCAGTACTTC.

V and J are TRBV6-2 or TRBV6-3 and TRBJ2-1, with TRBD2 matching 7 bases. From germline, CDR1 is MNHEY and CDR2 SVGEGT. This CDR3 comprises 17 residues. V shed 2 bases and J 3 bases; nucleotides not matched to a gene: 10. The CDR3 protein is CASSYQPGAGYYNEQFF. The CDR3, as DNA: TGTGCCAGCAGTTACCAGCCAGGAGCGGGGTACTACAATGAGCAGTTCTTC.

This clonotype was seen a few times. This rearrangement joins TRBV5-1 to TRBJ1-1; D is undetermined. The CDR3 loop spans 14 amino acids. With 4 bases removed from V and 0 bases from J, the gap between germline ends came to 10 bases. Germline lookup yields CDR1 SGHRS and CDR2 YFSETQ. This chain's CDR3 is CASSVRTVNTEAFF. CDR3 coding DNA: TGCGCCAGCAGCGTCAGGACGGTGAACACTGAAGCTTTCTTT.